This T cell receptor (beta chain) was identified during a study of T cells in Graves' hyperthyroidism and ophthalmopathy. Study results and limitations: Ophthalmopathy cases were set apart from stable hyperthyroidism by a 13 V-J model.

This clonotype was recorded a few times. Antigen specificity is unknown. Amplification yielded TCR beta CDR3 regions, with RNA transcripts as the source. A first-round RT-PCR of the TCR CDR3 used the HTBI primer set. TCRdb ran MiXCR on the multiplex PCR reads and lists one entry per CDR3 protein. The sample contains about 380,000 distinct CDR3 sequences, 15% to 20% of which appear only once. The length of the CDR3 is 16 residues. CDR1 is SEHNR and CDR2 is FQNEAQ in the germline V gene (reference sequence). The V end lost 3 bases, the J end lost 4 bases, and 19 bases lay between the germline ends. This receptor was taken from a man aged 18 to 35 with Graves' ophthalmopathy. Sample: blood. The rearrangement uses TRBV7-9 and TRBJ2-7, with D possibly being TRBD1 (5 bases). Here the CDR3 DNA reads TGTGCCAGCAGCTTTGGCCTCAGCGCGCAGGGTTACGAGCAGTACTTC. Amino acid sequence: CASSFGLSAQGYEQYF.